Presented here are 8 T cell receptor beta chains from one specimen sequenced in a study of T cells expressing NK-cell markers. With the 5' RACE reads reprocessed, TCRdb shows one record per CDR3 protein and no DNA. This sample's clone table lists 400,000 to 450,000 distinct CDR3 sequences. The source material was blood T cells: a sorted CD56 or NKG2C T cell subset, CD4+ or CD8+ T cells, or bulk PBMC T cells (not recorded which). All receptors derive from a woman between 18 and 70 years old in good health.

The chain employs TRBV5-1 and TRBJ2-1; TCRdb calls TRBD1, which cannot be checked without DNA. There are 18 residues in the CDR3. Germline CDR1 SGHRS, CDR2 YFSETQ. Here the CDR3 reads CASSSRGAGGSLYNEQFF.

The rearrangement joins TRBV5-1 to TRBJ2-2; TCRdb's D call, TRBD1, is unchecked because there is no DNA. Germline loops: CDR1 SGHRS, CDR2 YFSETQ. The CDR3 is made up of 17 amino acids. CDR3 protein: CASSLTTGTGNTGELFF.

The chain recombines TRBV6-5 with TRBJ2-2. Looked up from germline, CDR1 is MNHEY and CDR2 is SVGAGI. This CDR3 spans 14 amino acids. The chain's CDR3 is CASSYWEGTGELFF.

The rearrangement uses TRBV5-6 and TRBJ1-1. From germline, CDR1 is SGHDT and CDR2 YYEEEE. The CDR3 totals 13 residues. The CDR3: CASSLVGRGEAFF.

The chain couples TRBV6-1 to TRBJ2-3. There are 15 residues in the CDR3. Looked up from germline, CDR1 is MNHNS and CDR2 is SASEGT. The CDR3 region is CASREVGSSTDTQYF.

The chain joins TRBV15 to TRBJ2-1; TCRdb names TRBD2, which stays unverified in the absence of DNA. This CDR3 spans 15 amino acids. CDR1 and CDR2 (germline): LNHNV, YYDKDF (reference sequence). The CDR3 spells CATSRRREGNNEQFF. Combining the CDR3 with reference TRBV15 and TRBJ2-1 gives the whole variable domain DAMVIQNPRYQVTQFGKPVTLSCSQTLNHNVMYWYQQKSSQAPKLLFHYYDKDFNNEADTPDNFQSRRPNTSFCFLDIRSPGLGDTAMYLCATSRRREGNNEQFFGPGTRLTVL.

The J gene is TRBJ2-7, the V gene TRBV4-3. Germline CDR1 is LGHNA and CDR2 is YSLEER. The length of the CDR3 is 15 residues. This CDR3 reads CASSQDKETVYEQYF.

The V and J genes are TRBV28 and TRBJ2-7; no DNA is available, so the TRBD1 call from TCRdb remains unchecked. This CDR3 is 13 amino acids long. Looked up from germline, CDR1 is MDHEN and CDR2 is SYDVKM. CDR3 residues: CASSLVTGEEQYF.